This T cell receptor (beta chain) was recorded in a study of cytomegalovirus exposure and HLA in healthy donors. Study-wide results and caveats: It was confirmed in vitro that a few of the CMV-associated chains were specific for CMV antigens. Looking again later, the authors saw that most CMV-associated TCR beta chains seemed HLA-restricted. The productive fraction for most TCR beta V segments was about 87% or about 30% in an earlier analysis.

Comment on this clone: Its antigen is undetermined.

V gave up 5 bases and J gave up 10 bases, with 12 bases separating them. This CDR3 has 11 residues. Looked up from germline, CDR1 is DFQATT and CDR2 is SNEGSKA (reference sequence). PCR employed 60 Vbeta and 13 Jbeta primers. Measured with immunoSEQ multiplex PCR; TCRdb has only the in-frame clones, and not every one. This table has around 130,000 clones, 65% to 80% appearing once. The material sequenced was PBMCs. The rearrangement links TRBV20-1 to TRBJ2-1; tentatively, D is TRBD2 (6 bases). This TCR was sampled from a woman aged 35 to 49 in good health and CMV-seronegative. The CDR3 region has the DNA TGCAGTGCTGCTCGGACTAAAGAGCAGTTCTTC. Translating gives CSAARTKEQFF.